This is a list of T cell receptor beta chains from one sample in a study of T cell repertoires in cytomegalovirus infection. For these receptors, no antigen is known. TCRdb independently ran MiXCR on the reads; one entry per CDR3 protein. The repertoire holds 250,000 to 300,000 distinct CDR3 sequences, approximately 22% seen once, with under 25% in the top ten. This specimen consisted of cultured PBMCs, obtained from culture after CMV antigen stimulation. The source is a human donor in good health (CMV status not recorded). Some clones in this sample may be carry-over from other donors' samples. Each CDR3 is given with its conserved first and last residue. Fields, in order: CDR3 length, clone size, D gene, V gene, J gene, CDR3 protein, CDR3 DNA. D genes are given only for firm matches. Expanded clones are given a class, and other clones once, few, many or no size at all.

14	many	-	TRBV7-2	TRBJ2-7	CASSLDSSSYEQYF	TGTGCCAGCAGCTTGGACAGCAGCTCCTACGAGCAGTACTTC
17	few	-	TRBV27	TRBJ1-6	CASRQGPRNSLNSPLHF	TGTGCCAGCAGACAGGGACCCCGGAATTCCTTAAATTCACCCCTCCACTTT
15	-	-	TRBV20-1	TRBJ2-4	CSASRSALAKNIQYF	TGCAGTGCTAGTCGTTCAGCGCTAGCCAAAAACATTCAGTACTTC
16	few	TRBD1	TRBV24-1	TRBJ1-5	CATSDGGTGYNQPQHF	TGTGCCACCAGTGATGGCGGGACAGGCTACAATCAGCCCCAGCATTTT
12	-	-	TRBV28	TRBJ2-7	CASRRYSYEQYF	TGTGCCAGCCGGCGGTACTCCTACGAGCAGTACTTC
14	few	-	TRBV6-2/TRBV6-3	TRBJ1-5	CASTNPGRSQPQHF	TGTGCCAGCACCAACCCCGGGAGGAGTCAGCCCCAGCATTTT
15	few	TRBD2	TRBV7-9	TRBJ2-1	CASSLSGSGNNEQFF	TGTGCCAGCAGCTTAAGCGGGAGCGGGAACAATGAGCAGTTCTTC
12	many	-	TRBV7-2	TRBJ2-7	CASTGGRVEQYF	TGTGCCAGCACTGGGGGAAGGGTCGAGCAGTACTTC
12	few	-	TRBV20-1	TRBJ2-1	CSAERAHNEQFF	TGCAGTGCTGAGCGGGCCCACAATGAGCAGTTCTTC
14	many	-	TRBV6-6	TRBJ1-1	CASSYSGGNTEAFF	TGTGCCAGCAGTTACTCTGGGGGGAACACTGAAGCTTTCTTT
13	many	TRBD2	TRBV6-2/TRBV6-3	TRBJ2-1	CASKSGSYNEQFF	TGTGCCAGCAAGAGCGGGAGCTACAATGAGCAGTTCTTC
15	few	TRBD2	TRBV4-2	TRBJ2-7	CASSQGTSGYYEQYF	TGTGCCAGCAGCCAAGGCACTAGCGGTTACTACGAGCAGTACTTC
15	-	-	TRBV20-1	TRBJ2-7	CSARPPGRGSYEQYF	TGCAGTGCTAGACCACCGGGGCGCGGATCCTACGAGCAGTACTTC
11	-	-	TRBV25-1	TRBJ2-3	CASTHGDTQYF	TGTGCCAGCACCCACGGAGATACGCAGTATTTT
18	-	TRBD2	TRBV2	TRBJ2-3	CASSKLRTSGSPWDTQYF	TGTGCCAGCAGTAAACTCAGGACTAGCGGGAGCCCGTGGGATACGCAGTATTTT
17	few	-	TRBV4-1	TRBJ2-2	CASSQEELAANTGELFF	TGCGCCAGCAGCCAAGAGGAGTTGGCCGCGAACACCGGGGAGCTGTTTTTT
16	-	TRBD2	TRBV7-2	TRBJ2-1	CASSIIGLAQGNEQFF	TGTGCCAGCAGCATAATCGGACTAGCCCAGGGCAACGAGCAGTTCTTC
14	-	TRBD1	TRBV2	TRBJ2-7	CASSSGQGVYEQYF	TGTGCCAGCAGTTCGGGACAGGGGGTATACGAGCAGTACTTC
11	few	-	TRBV6-2/TRBV6-3	TRBJ1-5	CASSLNQHQHF	TGTGCCAGCAGCCTTAATCAGCACCAGCATTTT
15	few	TRBD1	TRBV24-1	TRBJ2-5	CATSDSTGYQETQYF	TGTGCCACCAGTGATTCGACAGGGTACCAAGAGACCCAGTACTTC
12	few	-	TRBV6-1	TRBJ1-6	CATRQYNSPLHF	TGTGCCACTCGACAGTATAATTCACCCCTCCACTTT
12	many	-	TRBV7-2	TRBJ1-6	CASSSPGQNLHF	TGTGCCAGCAGCTCTCCAGGGCAAAACCTCCACTTT
20	many	TRBD2	TRBV7-2	TRBJ2-2	CASSLAYGGGLAGGHGELFF	TGTGCCAGCAGCTTAGCCTACGGGGGCGGGCTAGCGGGAGGGCACGGGGAGCTGTTTTTT
14	many	TRBD1	TRBV7-2	TRBJ1-2	CASSQDRGHRGYTF	TGTGCCAGCAGCCAGGACAGGGGGCATCGTGGCTACACCTTC
16	few	-	TRBV28	TRBJ1-6	CASSFLATVFNSPLHF	TGTGCCAGCAGTTTTCTGGCCACGGTTTTTAATTCACCCCTCCACTTT
15	few	TRBD2	TRBV28	TRBJ2-2	CASRRGTSGRVELFF	TGTGCCAGCAGACGTGGGACTAGCGGGAGAGTGGAGCTGTTTTTT
14	few	-	TRBV6-6	TRBJ2-3	CASGKAPTTDTQYF	TGTGCCAGCGGGAAAGCTCCGACCACAGATACGCAGTATTTT
17	few	TRBD1	TRBV3-1	TRBJ2-7	CASSQPPQDRGNYEQYF	TGTGCCAGCAGCCAACCCCCTCAGGACAGGGGGAATTACGAGCAGTACTTC
15	-	-	TRBV24-1	TRBJ2-1	CATSDQDSTLNKQFF	TGTGCCACCAGTGATCAGGACTCCACATTGAATAAGCAGTTCTTC
15	few	TRBD1	TRBV7-6	TRBJ2-3	CASSQRTGYTDTQYF	TGTGCCAGCAGCCAGAGGACAGGTTACACAGATACGCAGTATTTT
14	-	TRBD1	TRBV11-2	TRBJ1-1	CASSLDRDYTEAFF	TGTGCCAGCAGTCTGGACAGGGATTACACTGAAGCTTTCTTT
14	-	-	TRBV7-2	TRBJ1-4	CASRKTGFDEKLFF	TGTGCCAGCAGAAAGACGGGGTTTGATGAAAAACTGTTTTTT
15	many	-	TRBV11-2	TRBJ1-6	CASSLYRGWFSPLHF	TGTGCCAGCAGCTTATATCGGGGTTGGTTTTCACCCCTCCACTTT
16	-	-	TRBV24-1	TRBJ2-1	CATSDPGQPVDNEQFF	TGTGCCACCAGTGACCCCGGACAGCCCGTCGACAATGAGCAGTTCTTC
14	-	-	TRBV12-3/TRBV12-4	TRBJ2-1	CASEDGSSYNEQFF	TGTGCCAGCGAGGACGGAAGCTCCTACAATGAGCAGTTCTTC
17	-	TRBD2	TRBV7-9	TRBJ2-3	CASSYPFGEGRTDTQYF	TGTGCCAGCAGCTACCCTTTTGGGGAGGGGCGGACAGATACGCAGTATTTT
18	many	-	TRBV7-6	TRBJ2-2	CASSLIHVPASNTGELFF	TGTGCCAGCAGCCTCATCCACGTGCCAGCGTCGAACACCGGGGAGCTGTTTTTT
15	-	TRBD1	TRBV6-6	TRBJ2-7	CASSYAPTGLYEQYF	TGTGCCAGCAGTTACGCCCCGACAGGGCTCTACGAGCAGTACTTC
12	few	-	TRBV12-3/TRBV12-4	TRBJ1-1	CASSRTDTEAFF	TGTGCCAGCAGCCGGACAGACACTGAAGCTTTCTTT
14	few	TRBD2	TRBV5-4	TRBJ2-5	CASSLTSGSETQYF	TGTGCCAGCAGCTTAACTAGCGGGAGTGAGACCCAGTACTTC
13	-	-	TRBV6-6	TRBJ2-1	CASSDETPGEQFF	TGTGCCAGCAGTGACGAAACCCCGGGCGAGCAGTTCTTC
13	few	TRBD1	TRBV30	TRBJ1-6	CAWRTGDLSPLHF	TGTGCCTGGAGGACAGGGGACCTTTCACCCCTCCACTTT
15	-	TRBD2	TRBV27	TRBJ2-1	CASSPTSVPYNEQFF	TGTGCCAGCAGTCCGACTAGCGTCCCCTACAATGAGCAGTTCTTC
14	-	TRBD2	TRBV7-9	TRBJ2-3	CASWGLAGADTQYF	TGTGCCAGCTGGGGACTAGCGGGAGCAGATACGCAGTATTTT
16	many	-	TRBV7-8	TRBJ2-6	CASSSAWDSGANVLTF	TGTGCCAGCAGCTCCGCCTGGGACTCTGGGGCCAACGTCCTGACTTTC
18	many	-	TRBV7-2	TRBJ2-6	CASSLAFTLSSGANVLTF	TGTGCCAGCAGCTTAGCCTTTACCCTTAGCTCTGGGGCCAACGTCCTGACTTTC
15	-	TRBD2	TRBV19	TRBJ2-1	CASSKPSGSVYEQFF	TGTGCCAGTAGTAAACCTAGCGGGAGTGTTTATGAGCAGTTCTTC
15	-	-	TRBV5-4	TRBJ2-3	CASSHGGESTDTQYF	TGTGCCAGCAGCCATGGTGGGGAGAGCACAGATACGCAGTATTTT
15	-	TRBD2	TRBV20-1	TRBJ2-5	CSAKPTSGIQETQYF	TGCAGTGCTAAACCGACTAGCGGGATCCAAGAGACCCAGTACTTC
15	-	TRBD1	TRBV5-1	TRBJ2-7	CASSLPEQGPYEQYF	TGCGCCAGCAGCTTGCCAGAACAGGGGCCCTACGAGCAGTACTTC
11	many	TRBD2	TRBV6-2/TRBV6-3	TRBJ2-5	CASRMPGLAKF	TGTGCCAGCAGGATGCCGGGACTAGCTAAATTC
15	-	TRBD1	TRBV12-3/TRBV12-4	TRBJ1-2	CASSSTGGDGYGYTF	TGTGCCAGCAGTTCGACAGGGGGGGATGGCTATGGCTACACCTTC
15	few	TRBD1	TRBV7-2	TRBJ1-1	CASSLQGTLGTEAFF	TGTGCCAGCAGCCTACAGGGGACGCTAGGGACTGAAGCTTTCTTT
14	-	TRBD2	TRBV15	TRBJ2-1	CATSTSGRGNEQFF	TGTGCCACCAGTACTAGCGGGAGGGGGAATGAGCAGTTCTTC
15	many	TRBD1	TRBV6-6	TRBJ2-7	CASSFDRGLFYEQYF	TGTGCCAGCAGTTTCGACAGGGGGCTTTTCTACGAGCAGTACTTC
16	few	-	TRBV7-9	TRBJ2-3	CASSLGGATGTDTQYF	TGTGCCAGCAGCTTAGGTGGGGCAACGGGCACAGATACGCAGTATTTT
15	-	TRBD1	TRBV4-1	TRBJ1-5	CASSRRQGGNQPQHF	TGCGCCAGCAGCCGAAGACAGGGCGGCAATCAGCCCCAGCATTTT
14	-	-	TRBV29-1	TRBJ2-5	CSVTPPTSQETQYF	TGCAGCGTCACTCCACCGACTAGCCAAGAGACCCAGTACTTC
14	few	-	TRBV7-2	TRBJ2-3	CASSLQRTTDTQYF	TGTGCCAGCAGCTTACAGCGGACCACAGATACGCAGTATTTT
14	few	-	TRBV25-1	TRBJ1-1	CASSELGPNTEAFF	TGTGCCAGCAGTGAATTAGGGCCGAACACTGAAGCTTTCTTT